This passage covers 18 T cell receptor beta chains from one sample sequenced in a study of blood T cell repertoires in COVID-19. Repertoires were generated with immunoSEQ multiplex PCR, while TCRdb's copy carries only in-frame clones and drops some. The table shows 260,000 or so clones, with roughly 79% occurring only once. What was sequenced was peripheral blood. The source of these receptors is a woman of 80 years or more with COVID-19, enrolled during active disease.

This chain connects TRBV10-3 to TRBJ1-2; 8 nucleotides align to TRBD1. V gave up 3 bases and J gave up 6 bases; unmatched junction bases: 6. Germline-derived CDR1 and CDR2 are ENHRY and SYGVKD. This CDR3 is 14 amino acids long. The CDR3 sequence: CAISDSKTGDGYTF. Written as DNA, the CDR3 is TGTGCCATCAGTGATTCGAAGACAGGGGATGGCTACACCTTC.

Points on this clone: An end of the junction does not agree with germline; a read error may underlie this. The chain carries TRBV24-1 and TRBJ2-3, with a tentative D call TRBD2 (6 bases). Germline V CDR1 and CDR2: KGHDR, SFDVKD. CDR3 length: 12 amino acids. The CDR3: CATSDWGDMQYF. Here the CDR3 DNA reads TGTGCCACCAGTGATTGGGGGGATATGCAGTATTTT.

The V call is TRBV18, the J call TRBJ1-2, with a weak D call TRBD1 (6 bases). This CDR3 contains 13 residues. With 6 bases removed from V and 6 bases from J, the gap between germline ends came to 14 bases. Germline lookup yields CDR1 KGHSH and CDR2 LQKENI. DNA for the CDR3: TGTGCCAGCTCTCGACAGGTCGAGAATGGCTACACCTTC. Amino acid sequence: CASSRQVENGYTF.

This chain connects TRBV28 to TRBJ1-2; D remains unclear. CDR3 length: 12 amino acids. V was shortened by 4 bases and J by 8 bases, with 11 bases between the two germline ends. The germline V gene encodes CDR1 MDHEN and CDR2 SYDVKM. As DNA, the CDR3 is TGTGCCAGCAGTTCGTCCTCTCGGGGCTACACCTTC. Amino acids: CASSSSSRGYTF.

The V call is TRBV18, the J call TRBJ1-5; D not certain. Germline lookup yields CDR1 KGHSH and CDR2 LQKENI. The V and J ends lost 1 base and 2 bases respectively, with 6 bases between them. The CDR3 spans 14 residues. In nucleotides, the CDR3 is TGTGCCAGCTCACCACTGTCAGGCAATCAGCCCCAGCATTTT. It specifies CASSPLSGNQPQHF. The whole variable domain, filled in from reference TRBV18 and TRBJ1-5, reads NAGVMQNPRHLVRRRGQEARLRCSPMKGHSHVYWYRQLPEEGLKFMVYLQKENIIDESGMPKERFSAEFPKEGPSILRIQQVVRGDSAAYFCASSPLSGNQPQHFGDGTRLSIL.

This chain uses TRBV5-1 with TRBJ2-3, with D perhaps TRBD1 (5 bases). Germline V gene sequence: CDR1 SGHRS, CDR2 YFSETQ. The CDR3 runs to 15 residues. Deletions cut 0 bases from V and 1 base from J, with 9 bases between. The CDR3 nucleotides are TGCGCCAGCAGCTTGGGGGGCTCGGGCACAGATACGCAGTATTTT. As protein: CASSLGGSGTDTQYF.

CDR3 bases: TGTGCCAGTAGTACCGGCAGGGATTCCTATGGCTACACCTTC. Its translation is CASSTGRDSYGYTF. The chain carries TRBV19 and TRBJ1-2; a weak D match, TRBD1 (5 bases). The CDR3 runs 14 residues. Germline CDR1 is LNHDA and CDR2 is SQIVND (reference sequence). The V gene lost 4 bases and the J gene lost 4 bases, with 13 bases spanning the gap. Full variable domain (outside the CDR3, taken from reference TRBV19 and TRBJ1-2): DGGITQSPKYLFRKEGQNVTLSCEQNLNHDAMYWYRQDPGQGLRLIYYSQIVNDFQKGDIAEGYSVSREKKESFPLTVTSAQKNPTAFYLCASSTGRDSYGYTFGSGTRLTVV.

The chain combines TRBV7-2 with TRBJ1-6, with TRBD1 identical over 10 bases. The CDR3 is 16 amino acids. Germline V gives CDR1 SGHTA, CDR2 FQGNSA. Unmatched junction bases numbered 11, after V lost 3 bases and J lost 12 bases. CDR3 DNA: TGTGCCAGCAGCTTCTCGGGACAGGGGAGGGTTAAACCCCTCCACTTT. As protein: CASSFSGQGRVKPLHF.

The V and J genes are TRBV19 and TRBJ2-2; TRBD1 might be the D (5 bases). The CDR3 covers 16 residues. Germline lookup yields CDR1 LNHDA and CDR2 SQIVND (reference sequence). The V end lost 9 bases, the J end lost 1 base, and 18 bases lay between the germline ends. CDR3 loop: CASTPRQGGNTGELFF. CDR3 coding DNA: TGTGCCAGCACCCCTCGCCAGGGCGGGAACACCGGGGAGCTGTTTTTT.

CDR3 region: CASSYGGIQGAYEQYF. In nucleotides, the CDR3 is TGTGCCAGCAGTTATGGGGGAATACAGGGGGCCTACGAGCAGTACTTC. V is TRBV6-5 and J is TRBJ2-7, with TRBD1 identical over 8 bases. The V gene end was trimmed by 3 bases and the J gene end by 2 bases; junction bases not matched to a gene: 9. The CDR3 has 16 residues. The V gene's germline CDR1 is MNHEY and CDR2 SVGAGI.

The chain recombines TRBV9 with TRBJ2-1; weak D call: TRBD2 (5 bases). Trimming took 8 bases from V and 0 from J, leaving 12 bases between them. This CDR3 has 14 residues. Per the germline V gene, CDR1 is SGDLS and CDR2 is YYNGEE. The CDR3 reads CASSPSPSYNEQFF. The DNA of the CDR3 is TGTGCCAGTAGCCCTAGCCCCTCCTACAATGAGCAGTTCTTC.

The rearrangement uses TRBV6-6 and TRBJ2-7; TRBD2 matches at 12 bases. There are 14 residues in the CDR3. The V segment lost 4 bases and the J segment 4 bases; nucleotides outside the gene matches: 2. Germline lookup yields CDR1 MNHNY and CDR2 SVGAGI (reference sequence). As DNA, the CDR3 is TGTGCCAGCAGTTCCGGGACTAGCGGGTACGAGCAGTACTTC. Translation gives CASSSGTSGYEQYF.

This clone was counted only a few times. J is TRBJ2-5 and V is TRBV28, with 10 bases fitting TRBD2. CDR3 length equals 16 residues. CDR1 and CDR2 from the germline V gene are MDHEN and SYDVKM. V gave up 2 bases and J gave up 5 bases; unmatched junction bases: 8. CDR3 protein: CASSLGLAGAMETQYF. The CDR3 DNA reads TGTGCCAGCAGTTTAGGGCTAGCGGGAGCGATGGAGACCCAGTACTTC.

The chain recombines TRBV7-2 with TRBJ2-3; a weak D match, TRBD2 (6 bases). The germline CDR1 and CDR2 sequences are SGHTA and FQGNSA. V dropped 6 bases and J dropped 6 bases, with 16 bases sitting between them. The CDR3 length is 14 residues. The CDR3 loop reads CASRETSSSDTQYF. The CDR3, as DNA: TGTGCCAGCAGGGAGACTAGTTCATCCGATACGCAGTATTTT.

This sequence joins TRBV5-1 and TRBJ1-2; possibly TRBD1 for D (6 bases). Trimming cost V 5 bases and J 3 bases, with 11 bases left between them. Germline V lookup: CDR1 SGHRS, CDR2 YFSETQ. There are 13 residues in the CDR3. The DNA of the CDR3 is TGCGCCAGCAGTCCTGAGGGGGACTATGGCTACACCTTC. This sequence encodes CASSPEGDYGYTF.

This clone was recorded only once. The rearrangement joins TRBV28 to TRBJ1-2; 9 bases agree with TRBD1. The trim removed 2 bases at V and 6 bases at J, leaving 4 bases unmatched. The V gene's germline CDR1 is MDHEN and CDR2 SYDVKM. The CDR3 extends over 14 amino acids. CDR3 in DNA: TGTGCCAGCAGTTTACTGGGACAGGGCCATGGCTACACCTTC. This sequence encodes CASSLLGQGHGYTF.

In its sample, this clone was seen once. V usage is TRBV6-2 or TRBV6-3 and J usage is TRBJ1-5; perhaps TRBD1 as D (5 bases). With 5 bases removed from V and 3 bases from J, the gap between germline ends came to 17 bases. The CDR3 runs 16 residues. Looked up from germline, CDR1 is MNHEY and CDR2 is SVGEGT. The CDR3 loop reads CASSPVKWGDNQPQHF. The CDR3 nucleotides are TGTGCCAGCAGTCCCGTTAAATGGGGGGACAATCAGCCCCAGCATTTT.

V gene TRBV12-3 or TRBV12-4 combines with J gene TRBJ1-3; 7 nucleotides agree with TRBD1. The V and J ends lost 7 bases and 4 bases, in that order; junction bases with no gene match: 4. The CDR3 runs to 13 residues. Here the CDR3 DNA reads TGTGCCAGCACCCGGACAGGAGGAAACACCATATATTTT. Encoded protein: CASTRTGGNTIYF.